This T cell receptor (beta chain) emerged from a study of OX40 agonist ivuxolimab in advanced cancers. Study details: Age averaged 60 years (range roughly 23 to 79), and roughly 80% were male. Study-wide findings and caveats: The average count of expanded clones was higher among CD8+ T cells than among CD4+. Some patients who did not respond also had low normalized T-cell clonal expansion.

The sampling schedule covered blood at baseline, cycle 4 day 1, and cycle 7 day 1. TCRdb's table, derived via immunoSEQ multiplex PCR, lists solely in-frame clones and lacks some. Of 75,000 to 90,000 clones listed, less than 95% are singletons. From germline, CDR1 is LGHNA and CDR2 YSLEER. CDR3 length equals 16 residues. V dropped 0 bases and J dropped 7; count of bases not matched to a gene: 8. Comment on this clone: The antigen is not known.

The chain couples TRBV4-3 to TRBJ2-1; 8 bases agree with TRBD2. The clonotype originates from an adult with an advanced solid tumor such as melanoma, head and neck, liver or kidney cancer. The material sequenced was CD4+ or CD8+ T cells sorted from blood, taken in a trial of the OX40 agonist ivuxolimab. CDR3 in amino acids: CASSQESRTSKNEQFF. The CDR3 coding sequence is TGCGCCAGCAGCCAAGAAAGTAGGACTAGCAAAAATGAGCAGTTCTTC.